A selection of T cell receptor beta chains follows, all from one sample in a study of T-cell reconstitution after alpha-beta-depleted transplantation in children. TCRdb recomputed calls from the PCR reads with MiXCR, one row per CDR3 protein. The table shows a few hundred thousand distinct CDR3 sequences, with 8.5% to 10% occurring only once. Sequencing was performed on PBMCs from the stem cell graft donor, taken from the stem cell graft. Source of these receptors: a human donor who donated a stem cell graft to a child with acute lymphoblastic leukemia. The CDR3 runs from the conserved cysteine through the conserved F or W. The D gene is left open where the match is weak. The size of a clone is reported for some rows only, either as once, few or many, or as a class for expanded clones.

v_gene,d_gene,abundance,j_gene,CDR3aa,CDR3nt
TRBV20-1,-,few,TRBJ1-2,CSAGDAGLNYGYTF,TGCAGTGCTGGGGATGCGGGACTGAACTATGGCTACACCTTC
TRBV12-3/TRBV12-4,-,few,TRBJ1-1,CASRGRMGGTEAFF,TGTGCCAGCAGAGGGAGGATGGGTGGAACTGAAGCTTTCTTT
TRBV9,TRBD1,-,TRBJ1-3,CASSQGVLGNTIYF,TGTGCCAGCAGTCAGGGGGTGTTAGGAAACACCATATATTTT
TRBV20-1,TRBD1,few,TRBJ1-6,CSARRTGTYNSPLHF,TGCAGTGCCAGGCGGACAGGAACTTATAATTCACCCCTCCACTTT
TRBV7-9,-,many,TRBJ2-3,CASSSDYLQDTQYF,TGTGCCAGCAGCTCGGACTATTTACAGGATACGCAGTATTTT
TRBV6-5,-,many,TRBJ1-1,CASSQVGGGTEAFF,TGTGCCAGCAGCCAGGTTGGAGGAGGAACTGAAGCTTTCTTT
TRBV7-2,-,many,TRBJ2-7,CASSLGGGISYEQYF,TGTGCCAGCAGCTTAGGTGGCGGGATCTCCTACGAGCAGTACTTC
TRBV24-1,TRBD1,-,TRBJ2-7,CATTFNRGRFYEQYF,TGTGCCACCACTTTTAACAGGGGGCGATTCTACGAGCAGTACTTC
TRBV19,-,few,TRBJ1-1,CASSIDRDLGNTEAFF,TGTGCCAGTAGTATAGATAGGGACTTGGGGAACACTGAAGCTTTCTTT
TRBV19,-,-,TRBJ2-5,CASSTRGRGETQYF,TGTGCCAGTAGTACTCGGGGGCGCGGAGAGACCCAGTACTTC
TRBV10-3,TRBD1,-,TRBJ2-6,CAIGTGTGGSGANVLTF,TGTGCCATTGGGACTGGGACAGGGGGGTCAGGGGCCAACGTCCTGACTTTC
TRBV7-8,TRBD1,many,TRBJ2-3,CASRKGTGSPQGRADTQYF,TGTGCCAGCAGAAAAGGGACAGGTTCACCCCAAGGTCGTGCAGATACGCAGTATTTT
TRBV27,TRBD1,-,TRBJ1-2,CASSLQGAGNYGYTF,TGTGCCAGCAGCCTCCAGGGGGCTGGGAACTATGGCTACACCTTC
TRBV29-1,TRBD1,few,TRBJ1-1,CSVPGTGRNTEAFF,TGCAGCGTACCCGGGACAGGGCGAAACACTGAAGCTTTCTTT
TRBV4-2,TRBD2,-,TRBJ2-1,CASSPLGGGYNEQFF,TGTGCCAGCAGCCCTCTTGGGGGGGGGTACAATGAGCAGTTCTTC
TRBV4-2,-,many,TRBJ2-7,CASSERGAYEQYF,TGTGCCAGCAGCGAAAGGGGGGCCTACGAGCAGTACTTC
TRBV12-3/TRBV12-4,-,many,TRBJ2-2,CASSLAPGGWTGELFF,TGTGCCAGCAGTTTAGCGCCCGGGGGTTGGACCGGGGAGCTGTTTTTT
TRBV6-5,-,many,TRBJ2-5,CASSYFESVGAGLETQYF,TGTGCCAGCAGTTACTTCGAGTCTGTGGGGGCGGGTTTGGAGACCCAGTACTTC
TRBV12-3/TRBV12-4,TRBD1,few,TRBJ1-2,CASSADRGRGLGGYTF,TGTGCCAGCAGTGCGGACAGGGGGCGCGGATTGGGTGGCTACACCTTC
TRBV27,TRBD1,many,TRBJ2-3,CASSLFDRVADTQYF,TGTGCCAGCAGTTTATTCGACAGGGTGGCAGATACGCAGTATTTT
TRBV29-1,-,many,TRBJ2-2,CSVRPLANTGELFF,TGCAGCGTTCGTCCGCTTGCGAACACCGGGGAGCTGTTTTTT
TRBV9,TRBD1,many,TRBJ1-2,CASSAGQGEGYTF,TGTGCCAGCAGCGCGGGACAGGGTGAAGGCTACACCTTC
TRBV4-3,TRBD1,-,TRBJ2-7,CASSHPGAGGATHEQYF,TGCGCCAGCAGCCATCCGGGGGCAGGGGGCGCAACCCACGAGCAGTACTTC
TRBV4-2,TRBD2,few,TRBJ2-1,CASSQRQAGGYNEQFF,TGTGCCAGCAGCCAACGCCAGGCGGGGGGATACAATGAGCAGTTCTTC
TRBV7-2,-,few,TRBJ2-5,CASRSAAERETQYF,TGTGCCAGCCGATCTGCGGCGGAACGGGAGACCCAGTACTTC
TRBV11-2,-,few,TRBJ2-2,CASRGARELFF,TGTGCCAGCAGGGGAGCCCGGGAGCTGTTTTTT
TRBV20-1,-,many,TRBJ2-1,CSASWGRLNEQFF,TGCAGTGCTAGTTGGGGGCGTCTGAATGAGCAGTTCTTC
TRBV7-2,-,-,TRBJ1-6,CASSLTNGRNSPLHF,TGTGCCAGCAGCTTGACGAACGGGCGGAATTCACCCCTCCACTTT
TRBV5-1,-,few,TRBJ1-1,CASRFVGGYGAEAFF,TGCGCCAGCAGGTTTGTGGGGGGGTATGGCGCTGAAGCTTTCTTT
TRBV5-1,-,many,TRBJ2-2,CASSLSETGELFF,TGCGCCAGCAGCTTGAGCGAAACCGGGGAGCTGTTTTTT
TRBV5-1,TRBD2,few,TRBJ2-5,CASSWAGTSGGQETQYF,TGCGCCAGCAGCTGGGCTGGGACTAGCGGGGGGCAAGAGACCCAGTACTTC
TRBV6-5,TRBD2,few,TRBJ2-5,CASSYRIAGAQLAQYF,TGTGCCAGCAGTTACCGCATAGCGGGCGCCCAGTTGGCCCAGTACTTC
TRBV7-7,TRBD1,many,TRBJ2-7,CASSLESGQGAYEQYF,TGTGCCAGCAGCTTAGAATCCGGACAGGGGGCCTACGAGCAGTACTTC
TRBV20-1,-,-,TRBJ2-7,CSANTDSYEQYF,TGCAGTGCTAATACAGACTCCTACGAGCAGTACTTC
TRBV29-1,-,few,TRBJ2-7,CSVVRTSSYEQYF,TGCAGCGTTGTGAGGACGAGCTCCTACGAGCAGTACTTC
TRBV10-3,TRBD2,-,TRBJ2-5,CASGGLAGGDLQETQYF,TGTGCCTCGGGGGGACTAGCGGGGGGAGACCTACAAGAGACCCAGTACTTC
TRBV5-1,-,-,TRBJ2-3,CASSRGTVARGDTQYF,TGCGCCAGCAGCCGAGGGACCGTGGCTCGGGGGGATACGCAGTATTTT
TRBV11-2,-,many,TRBJ2-1,CASSLDLRAQFF,TGTGCCAGCAGCTTAGATTTGAGGGCGCAGTTCTTC
TRBV4-3,-,few,TRBJ1-2,CASSIDNYGYTF,TGCGCCAGCAGCATTGATAACTATGGCTACACCTTC
TRBV3-1,-,-,TRBJ2-2,CASTLQGGTGELFF,TGTGCCAGCACCTTACAGGGAGGCACCGGGGAGCTGTTTTTT
TRBV10-3,-,many,TRBJ1-2,CAISGEHDPYGYTF,TGTGCCATCAGTGGGGAGCATGACCCCTATGGCTACACCTTC
TRBV5-1,-,-,TRBJ1-6,CASAGGGAYNSPLHF,TGCGCCAGCGCGGGCGGAGGTGCCTATAATTCACCCCTCCACTTT
TRBV12-3/TRBV12-4,TRBD1,few,TRBJ2-2,CASSLGQGLSGELFF,TGTGCCAGCAGCCTGGGACAGGGCCTCTCCGGGGAGCTGTTTTTT
TRBV20-1,TRBD2,many,TRBJ2-1,CSLTSGGLPSYNEQFF,TGCAGCCTCACTAGCGGGGGGCTCCCCTCCTACAATGAGCAGTTCTTC
TRBV25-1,TRBD1,many,TRBJ2-5,CASSHRRTGGQETQYF,TGTGCCAGCAGCCACCGCCGGACAGGGGGGCAAGAGACCCAGTACTTC
TRBV10-3,TRBD1,many,TRBJ1-1,CATLDRSNNTEAFF,TGTGCCACCCTGGACAGGTCAAATAACACTGAAGCTTTCTTT
TRBV7-2,-,-,TRBJ1-3,CASSPFRAGNTIYF,TGTGCCAGCAGCCCCTTCCGGGCTGGAAACACCATATATTTT
TRBV28,-,-,TRBJ2-4,CASSETGLAKNIQYF,TGTGCCAGCAGTGAGACGGGCCTAGCCAAAAACATTCAGTACTTC
TRBV6-2/TRBV6-3,-,-,TRBJ1-5,CASLDSPNQPQHF,TGTGCCAGTCTGGACAGCCCAAATCAGCCCCAGCATTTT
TRBV18,-,-,TRBJ1-1,CASSTDEGAEAFF,TGTGCCAGCTCAACAGACGAGGGTGCTGAAGCTTTCTTT
TRBV10-3,TRBD1,few,TRBJ2-1,CAISDRTGSNEQFF,TGTGCCATCAGTGATAGGACAGGGTCCAATGAGCAGTTCTTC
TRBV5-1,-,many,TRBJ2-1,CASSFPTGTNGDEQFF,TGCGCCAGCAGCTTCCCCACAGGGACGAATGGGGATGAGCAGTTCTTC
TRBV7-2,-,few,TRBJ2-7,CASRGVSPHEQYF,TGTGCCAGCAGAGGCGTCTCCCCGCACGAGCAGTACTTC
TRBV21-1,-,many,TRBJ1-2,CASSDACLGQLLWNYGYTF,TGTGCCAGCAGCGATGCTTGCCTGGGACAGCTATTATGGAACTATGGCTACACCTTC
TRBV13,TRBD2,many,TRBJ2-1,CASSPRLGLAGYNEQFF,TGTGCCAGCAGCCCTAGATTAGGACTAGCGGGGTACAATGAGCAGTTCTTC
TRBV5-1,TRBD1,few,TRBJ2-3,CASSTGQSYSTDTQYF,TGCGCCAGCAGCACGGGACAGTCCTATAGCACAGATACGCAGTATTTT
TRBV15,-,few,TRBJ1-6,CATSRDTGTPLHF,TGTGCCACCAGCAGAGATACGGGTACGCCCCTCCACTTT